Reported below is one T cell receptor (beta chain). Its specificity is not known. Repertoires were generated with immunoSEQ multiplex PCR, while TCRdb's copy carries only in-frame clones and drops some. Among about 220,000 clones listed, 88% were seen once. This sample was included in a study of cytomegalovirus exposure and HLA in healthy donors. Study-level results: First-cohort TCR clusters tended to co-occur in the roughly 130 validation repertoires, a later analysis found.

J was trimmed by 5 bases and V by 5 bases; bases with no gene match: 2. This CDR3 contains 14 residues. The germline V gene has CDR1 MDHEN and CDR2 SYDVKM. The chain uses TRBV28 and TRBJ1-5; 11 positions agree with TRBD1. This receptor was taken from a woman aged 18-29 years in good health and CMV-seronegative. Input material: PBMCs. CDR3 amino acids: CASSPDRGHQPQHF. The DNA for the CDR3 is TGTGCCAGCAGTCCGGACAGGGGGCATCAGCCCCAGCATTTT.